These 21 T cell receptor beta chains were all obtained from the same sample, sequenced in a study of T-cell memory formation after mild COVID-19. TCRdb analysed the 5' RACE reads with MiXCR anew, one entry per CDR3 protein. The sample lists about 200,000 distinct CDR3 sequences; 15% to 20% were seen once. The source material was PBMCs or a T cell subset sorted from them (not recorded which). All receptors derive from an adult woman who had mild COVID-19 (a few samples of this study predate the infection). Cell type and time point are not known.

The V and J genes are TRBV4-1 and TRBJ2-1; D may be TRBD2 (5 bases). The V end was cut by 0 bases, the J end by 7 bases, with 10 bases between. This CDR3 spans 14 amino acids. The germline V gene encodes CDR1 MGHRA and CDR2 YSYEKL. The CDR3 bases are TGCGCCAGCAGCCAAGATGGTACGGGAAATGAGCAGTTCTTC. Residues: CASSQDGTGNEQFF.

The chain joins TRBV11-2 to TRBJ2-7; maybe TRBD1 (5 bases). CDR3 size: 16 residues. Trimming left V 1 base short and J 0 bases short, with 13 bases between. The germline gives CDR1 SGHAT, CDR2 FQNNGV. The CDR3, as DNA: TGTGCCAGCAGCTTAGGAGGTGGGGCCAGCTCCTACGAGCAGTACTTC. It yields the protein CASSLGGGASSYEQYF.

The sample holds a few counts of this clonotype. This chain connects TRBV18 to TRBJ2-7, with 8 bases lining up with TRBD1. Germline loops: CDR1 KGHSH, CDR2 LQKENI. The CDR3 loop spans 15 amino acids. Losses at the gene ends were 5 bases for V and 2 bases for J; bases not matched to a gene: 8. The CDR3 region is CASSLGQADTYEQYF. The CDR3 nucleotides are TGTGCCAGCTCATTGGGACAGGCCGACACCTACGAGCAGTACTTC.

The table lists this clonotype with a few counts. The chain employs TRBV9 and TRBJ1-1; D is perhaps TRBD1 (6 bases). The CDR3 sequence is 10 residues long. Germline CDR1 is SGDLS and CDR2 is YYNGEE. V gave up 5 bases and J gave up 11 bases, with 10 bases separating them. The chain's CDR3 is CASRGDKAFF. DNA for the CDR3: TGTGCCAGCAGGGGGGACAAGGCTTTCTTT.

This clonotype was observed a few times. The rearrangement links TRBV5-5 to TRBJ1-1; 8 nucleotides agree with TRBD1. Germline-derived CDR1 and CDR2 are SGHKS and YYEKEE (reference sequence). J gave up 5 bases and V 4 bases, and 19 bases lay outside the gene matches. This CDR3 region has 18 residues. Here the CDR3 DNA reads TGTGCCAGCAGCCTCGGTTGGGTTTCTTCAGGGGGCATAACTGAAGCTTTCTTT. Translated, it gives CASSLGWVSSGGITEAFF.

This chain uses TRBV4-3 with TRBJ2-1; unclear D gene. From germline, CDR1 is LGHNA and CDR2 YSLEER. This CDR3 has 13 amino acids. Trimming shortened V by 0 bases and J by 6 bases, and 6 bases separated the two germline ends. CDR3 amino acids: CASSQDYGNEQFF. CDR3 DNA: TGCGCCAGCAGCCAAGATTACGGCAATGAGCAGTTCTTC.

CDR3: CASSARQGGTGELFF. The CDR3 DNA is TGTGCCAGCAGCGCAAGACAGGGGGGAACCGGGGAGCTGTTTTTT. The V gene is TRBV9, the J gene TRBJ2-2, with 9 bases lining up with TRBD1. The J segment lost 5 bases and the V segment lost 3 bases, leaving 5 bases of the junction unmatched. In germline, CDR1 is SGDLS, CDR2 YYNGEE. CDR3 length equals 15 residues.

V and J are TRBV5-1 and TRBJ1-2; maybe TRBD1 (6 bases). Germline V gene lookup returns CDR1 SGHRS and CDR2 YFSETQ. The CDR3 has 14 residues. V was trimmed by 3 bases and J by 6 bases, leaving 15 bases between them. The CDR3 loop reads CASSSGQTFDGYTF. CDR3 coding DNA: TGCGCCAGCAGCTCTGGACAGACCTTCGATGGCTACACCTTC. The entire variable domain, with the rest obtained from reference TRBV5-1 and TRBJ1-2, is as follows: KAGVTQTPRYLIKTRGQQVTLSCSPISGHRSVSWYQQTPGQGLQFLFEYFSETQRNKGNFPGRFSGRQFSNSRSEMNVSTLELGDSALYLCASSSGQTFDGYTFGSGTRLTVV.

V gene TRBV7-9 combines with J gene TRBJ2-3; D call uncertain. CDR1 is SEHNR, CDR2 FQNEAQ, per germline (reference sequence). CDR3 length: 14 amino acids. Trimming pared 5 bases from V and 2 bases from J, leaving 11 bases between. CDR3 in amino acids: CASSPWTLTDTQYF. Written as DNA, the CDR3 is TGTGCCAGCAGCCCTTGGACCCTCACAGATACGCAGTATTTT.

The V and J genes are TRBV10-3 and TRBJ1-2, with D perhaps matching TRBD1 (6 bases). The CDR3 sequence is 18 residues long. In germline, CDR1 is ENHRY, CDR2 SYGVKD. V was clipped by 4 bases and J by 2 bases, with 23 bases between them. As DNA, the CDR3 is TGTGCCATCAGTGGAGGACTAACAGGGAGCTATAGAAACTATGGCTACACCTTC. It encodes CAISGGLTGSYRNYGYTF.

The V call is TRBV12-3 or TRBV12-4, the J call TRBJ1-1; no definite D call. The length of the CDR3 is 15 residues. Trimming pared 3 bases from V and 0 bases from J, leaving 11 bases between. The chain's CDR3 is CASSFPNSLNTEAFF. The CDR3 nucleotides read TGTGCCAGCAGTTTCCCCAACTCATTGAACACTGAAGCTTTCTTT.

On this clonotype itself: A junction boundary mismatches the germline segment, possibly from a read error. The chain combines TRBV5-5 with TRBJ1-5, with D unclear. The germline CDR1 and CDR2 sequences are SGHKS and YYEKEE (reference sequence). The CDR3 runs to 13 residues. The CDR3 protein is CASSLAHGQPQHF. CDR3 coding DNA: TGTGCCAGCAGTTTGGCCCATGGTCAGCCCCAGCATTTT.

The chain carries TRBV5-6 and TRBJ1-2; D unresolved. V was trimmed by 4 bases and J by 1 base, leaving 17 bases between them. The CDR3 runs 16 residues. Germline V CDR1 and CDR2: SGHDT, YYEEEE. In DNA, the CDR3 is TGTGCCAGCAGCCTTATTGGGTCGACTGGTAACTATGGCTACACCTTC. Translated: CASSLIGSTGNYGYTF.

This clonotype was observed a few times. The chain joins TRBV12-3 or TRBV12-4 to TRBJ1-2; 7 bases match TRBD1. V lost 5 bases, J lost 8 bases, and 5 bases stayed unmatched. The CDR3 has 12 amino acids. The chain's CDR3 is CASSPGGSGYTF. CDR3 nucleotide sequence: TGTGCCAGCAGTCCAGGGGGTAGCGGCTACACCTTC.

This clonotype has more than one count but fewer than ten. The CDR3 here is CASSNPGQGAYEQYF. In nucleotides, the CDR3 is TGTGCCAGCAGTAATCCGGGACAGGGGGCCTACGAGCAGTACTTC. V and J are TRBV12-3 or TRBV12-4 and TRBJ2-7; 11 nucleotides match TRBD1. With 5 bases clipped from V and 2 bases from J, the junction kept 5 bases outside the gene matches. CDR3 length: 15 amino acids.

The chain recombines TRBV6-2 or TRBV6-3 with TRBJ1-5; maybe TRBD1 (6 bases). V was cut by 4 bases and J by 2 bases, with 12 bases left in between. The CDR3 sequence is 15 residues long. Germline assignment: CDR1 MNHEY and CDR2 SVGEGT. CDR3 protein: CASSLTGLGNQPQHF. The DNA of the CDR3 is TGTGCCAGCAGTTTAACAGGGTTGGGCAATCAGCCCCAGCATTTT.

This clonotype has a handful of counts. The chain recombines TRBV18 with TRBJ1-5, with 7 bases matching TRBD1. The germline V gene encodes CDR1 KGHSH and CDR2 LQKENI. Trimming cost V 2 bases and J 0 bases; bases outside gene matches: 1. This CDR3 has 15 residues. CDR3 sequence reads: CASSPGTVSNQPQHF. In DNA, the CDR3 is TGTGCCAGCTCACCAGGGACAGTTAGCAATCAGCCCCAGCATTTT. Looking up the rest from reference TRBV18 and TRBJ1-5 gives the full variable domain: NAGVMQNPRHLVRRRGQEARLRCSPMKGHSHVYWYRQLPEEGLKFMVYLQKENIIDESGMPKERFSAEFPKEGPSILRIQQVVRGDSAAYFCASSPGTVSNQPQHFGDGTRLSIL.

This clonotype has more than one count but fewer than ten. The rearrangement joins TRBV7-8 to TRBJ1-1; D gene unclear. Germline CDR1 SGHVS, CDR2 FQNEAQ. The CDR3 has 14 amino acids. The V end lost 1 base, the J end lost 1 base, and 7 bases lay between the germline ends. CDR3 DNA sequence: TGTGCCAGCAGCTTAGAATTTAAGAACACTGAAGCTTTCTTT. Protein sequence: CASSLEFKNTEAFF.

This clonotype came up a few times. The chain is built from TRBV12-3 or TRBV12-4 and TRBJ2-7, with 10 bases matching TRBD1. The ends lost 3 bases at V and 5 bases at J; junction bases unmatched: 7. The CDR3 is 15 amino acids. CDR3 coding DNA: TGTGCCAGCAGTTTCGGGACAGGGGAAGGAAACGAGCAGTACTTC. It specifies CASSFGTGEGNEQYF.

This clonotype was seen more than once but under ten times. V usage is TRBV4-2 and J usage is TRBJ2-3; TRBD2 matches at 12 bases. Germline loops: CDR1 LGHNA, CDR2 YNFKEQ. The V segment lost 0 bases and the J segment 4 bases; nucleotides outside the gene matches: 8. This CDR3 comprises 18 residues. The CDR3 is CASSQEDVLAGGADTQYF. The CDR3 DNA is TGTGCCAGCAGCCAAGAAGACGTACTAGCGGGAGGAGCAGATACGCAGTATTTT.

The chain couples TRBV18 to TRBJ2-5; 7 nucleotides align to TRBD1. Trimming at V came to 5 bases and at J to 1 base, leaving 1 base not matched to a gene. Looked up from germline, CDR1 is KGHSH and CDR2 is LQKENI. The CDR3 is 13 residues long. CDR3 protein: CASSRQGQETQYF. DNA of the CDR3: TGTGCCAGCTCAAGACAGGGCCAAGAGACCCAGTACTTC. The entire variable domain, with the rest obtained from reference TRBV18 and TRBJ2-5, is as follows: NAGVMQNPRHLVRRRGQEARLRCSPMKGHSHVYWYRQLPEEGLKFMVYLQKENIIDESGMPKERFSAEFPKEGPSILRIQQVVRGDSAAYFCASSRQGQETQYFGPGTRLLVL.